The T cell receptor (beta chain) under discussion was sequenced for a study of cytomegalovirus exposure and HLA in healthy donors (TCRdb year 2017). Turning to the overall study: In an earlier analysis of 450 to 750 of the donors, under 300 Gb of sequence data and 90 million to 130 million unique TCR beta sequences from about 190 million T cells were reported. The study aimed to test whether signatures of past pathogen exposure could be identified by cataloging public T cell receptors. Typing coverage varied by locus: 629-630 donors for A, B, C, DRB1 and DQB1; 522 for DQA1; 600 to 610 for DPA1; 400 to 480 for DPB1. An early release that covered fewer than 750 HLA-typed donors contained approximately 300 gigabases of sequencing data and 80 million or so unique TCR sequences. The study combined high-throughput TCR immunosequencing, statistical association of individual TCRs with disease status, and machine learning to predict cytomegalovirus infection status. All discovery cohort repertoires had been generated on a single sequencing platform. Of the approximately 400 genotyped donors, approximately 82% fell in the genetic ancestry cluster associated with self-reported Caucasian donors. HLA typing included class I and class II loci at four-digit resolution. The study profiled the T cell repertoires of hundreds of subjects by immunosequencing and related them to cytomegalovirus serostatus. A later genetic analysis used genome-wide SNP genotypes for about 65% of the 666 donors, treating that subset as a discovery cohort. In the later analysis, no new phenotypic data were used to find candidate immune exposures; instead, reliance was placed on TCR beta sequences and their occurrence across donors. Across 300 to 500 genotyped donors of the cohort, an average of about 250,000 unique TCR beta nucleotide sequences per donor were sequenced, and approximately 17% of those sequences were non-productive. A separate validation cohort of more than 100 different subjects was used in addition to the 666-subject first cohort. Roughly five DR-DQ haplotypes were treated as single units for association and clustering because of strong linkage in the cohort. In a later analysis, previously published TCR beta repertoires from more than 500 donors were re-analyzed and high-resolution HLA genotyping was added so that TCR occurrence patterns could be studied. To decide whether each TCR beta V gene segment behaved as functional or pseudogenic, an earlier analysis of 587 of the donors relied on high-throughput TCR beta sequencing. Donor age, sex, ethnicity and CMV serostatus were collected together with the repertoire data. What the research found in general, with its limitations: Specific HLA alleles were associated with around 18,000 TCR beta sequences at a false discovery rate of 0.05 in a later analysis. A further reported finding was that TCR beta sequences accurately predicted the HLA-A and HLA-B alleles for most subjects in the first cohort. In a later genetic analysis, fewer N-insertions in productive TCRs were reported among donors in an Asian-associated ancestry cluster than the 666-donor mean. While some public TCRs were present in many individuals, most TCR sequences turned up only very rarely across donors. In a later genetic analysis, a missense DCLRE1C variant was associated with V-gene and J-gene trimming of TCR beta chains, and the association was replicated in an independent cohort. In both the original and validation cohorts, the classifier was reported to diagnose cytomegalovirus status with high specificity and sensitivity. In this cohort, only TCR beta chains were sequenced, and detectable features were limited by the absence of alpha or paired-chain data. In vitro tests confirmed that a few of the cytomegalovirus-associated TCR beta chains recognize cytomegalovirus antigens. A group of highly shared sequence variants was considered likely to be a technical artifact of the sequencing pipeline. In a later analysis, TCR association rates were found to vary across HLA loci, with the most associated TCRs seen for DRB1 alleles and the fewest for HLA-C alleles. In a later analysis, most CMV-associated TCR beta chains were found to appear HLA-restricted, with HLA associations seemingly driven largely by CMV exposure. The only immune exposure information available for the cohort was CMV serostatus. Because counts were too low, seventeen rarely observed V segments, including chromosome 9 orphons, were excluded from the earlier analysis of several hundred of the donors. In the study, 150 to 200 TCR beta chains were listed as associated with cytomegalovirus. Because HLA typing was unavailable for some donors at each locus, only the typed subset was used in association tests. Some IMGT-functional V segments, including TRBV6-2 and TRBV6-3, could not be told apart with the 87-base-pair reads, so those segments were excluded. Sequencing depth was assumed to be roughly uniform across donors in the presence/absence analyses, though that assumption may not hold. Linkage disequilibrium might explain the correlated functional status among segregating V segments, but an unknown experimental factor could not be ruled out. An earlier analysis of approximately 500 of the donors showed that most TCR beta V segments appeared in productive rearrangements either about 90% or about 30% of the time, which broadly matched IMGT annotations. According to a later analysis, parvovirus B19, influenza, CMV and Epstein-Barr virus appeared linked to several top co-occurrence clusters. When HLA alleles, especially DR and DQ, strongly co-occurred, TCR associations were difficult to assign to individual alleles. In a later analysis, HLA-associated TCR beta chains were found to be more clonally expanded and to have lower generation probabilities than equally common non-associated chains. The authors suggested that the approach could potentially be extended to other disease states and immunological phenotypes.

This clone has a handful of counts. No cognate antigen has been identified for it. One base away there is no much larger clone; base qualities are not given. The CDR3 sequence holds 18 residues, the cysteine and phenylalanine included. Kept here is only the CDR3 DNA, which spans 54 bases and is read in frame from base 1. The junction shows trimming of 0 bases on V and 1 base on J, and the gene matches do not reach 10 bases of it. CDR1 is given as MNHEY and CDR2 as SMNVEV, both from the germline V gene (reference sequence). In total, 666 healthy bone marrow donors made up the cohort. At the time of sampling, all cohort members were nominally healthy, though unrecorded immune exposures were likely present. The donor tested CMV seronegative, placing the donor among the 300 to 400 seronegative members of the cohort. Each donor provided a peripheral blood sample, and peripheral blood mononuclear cells were used for TCR beta sequencing. The Qiagen DNeasy Blood Extraction Kit was used to extract genomic DNA from the blood cell samples.

Library construction relied on the immunoSEQ multiplex PCR assay. The multiplex PCR relied on a mix of 60 forward primers for TCR Vbeta segments and 13 reverse primers for TCR Jbeta segments. Amplification of the CDR3 region of rearranged TCR beta genes was performed with a multiplex PCR assay on genomic DNA. Amplified TCR beta libraries were sequenced as 87-base-pair reads on the Illumina HiSeq System. In the original analysis: A later analysis tallied tens of millions of unique TCR beta chains across the 666 repertoires, and approximately 11 million of those chains were shared by two or more donors. Raw reads were error-corrected and collapsed into unique sequences by a nearest-neighbor algorithm in which closely related sequences were merged to remove PCR and sequencing errors. V, D and J gene segments were assigned by aligning CDR3 sequences to IMGT reference sequences. For a sequence to be retained, at least a six-nucleotide match to both a V gene segment and a J gene segment was required. Rearrangements were classified as productive when the CDR3 lacked stop codons and remained in frame with V and J, and all other rearrangements were classified as non-productive. Following IMGT convention, CDR3 was defined as the stretch from the second conserved V-encoded cysteine to the conserved J-encoded phenylalanine. The earlier analysis of about 610 of the donors excluded any sequence lacking an unambiguous match to a single V gene segment. An earlier analysis of almost 600 of the donors classified V segments as functional when productive rearrangements were above 56.7% and as segregating when the standard deviation between donors was above 5%. A statistical classification framework was developed to diagnose cytomegalovirus status using the catalog of TCR beta chain sequences. In a later analysis, TCR nucleotide sequences were compared against IMGT/GENE-DB human TR gene sequences so that V and J genes could be assigned. In a later analysis, CDR3 sequences and most-parsimonious VDJ recombination scenarios were assigned using the TCRdist pipeline. In a later analysis, each TCR beta chain was defined by its CDR3 amino acid sequence together with its V-gene family, and reads lacking a unique V-gene family were excluded. To address suspected cross-contamination and a sequencing artifact, a later analysis removed several hundred highly shared, low-generation-probability nucleotide sequences. A later analysis calculated a clonal expansion index for each public chain from normalized within-repertoire ranks of inferred template counts. In a later analysis, generation probabilities were computed using a VDJ recombination model fitted to out-of-frame rearrangements, and the results were checked against IGoR. Hypergeometric tests were used in a later analysis to score TCR-TCR, TCR-HLA and TCR-CMV co-occurrence, with a repertoire-size bias correction applied to the TCR pairs. In a later analysis, false discovery rates were estimated by permuting HLA or CMV assignments 20 times. In a later analysis, co-occurring TCRs were grouped using DBSCAN, and TCRdist sequence similarity was added for clustering within HLA-allele-positive subsets. Repertoires with fewer than 30,000 or more than 120,000 public chains, plus five repertoires with anomalous nucleotide sharing, were excluded from co-occurrence clustering. TCRdb limited this immuneACCESS table to in-frame rearrangements with V and J called. A share of clones is missing; checked studies link under half to unresolved V genes, and the rest is unexplained. The V and J calls and clone size were taken over from that table, and D and trimming were inferred from the DNA. The sample table shows approximately 190,000 clones, and approximately 78% are seen once. Roughly 0.8% of the sample belongs to the ten largest clones.

The clonotype originates from a woman under 30 in good health and CMV-seronegative. This sequence uses TRBV27 and TRBJ1-1, with 8 bases in between that match TRBD1. What was sequenced was PBMCs. The nucleotide sequence reads as follows: TGTGCCAGCAGTTTATCCTTCGGACAGGGTAGGGGGAACACTGAAGCTTTCTTT. This is translated as CASSLSFGQGRGNTEAFF.